One TCR beta chain is described in this entry. What it recognizes is unknown. Primers: 60 Vbeta forward and 13 Jbeta reverse. TCRdb's table, derived via immunoSEQ multiplex PCR, lists solely in-frame clones and lacks some. Of some 150,000 clones listed, around 75% are singletons. The sample is drawn from a study of cytomegalovirus exposure and HLA in healthy donors. Across the whole study: The Caucasian-associated ancestry cluster held 80% to 90% of roughly 400 genotyped donors.

Study-wide results and limits: The authors enumerated around 150 TCR beta chains as linked to cytomegalovirus. When analyzed later, a missense DCLRE1C variant was found to be linked to TCR beta V- and J-gene trimming. Accurate prediction of HLA-A and HLA-B alleles (for most subjects) was reportedly achieved from TCR beta sequences.

Germline CDR1 reads WNHNN; CDR2 reads SYGVQD (reference sequence). The junction had 7 bases not matched to a gene; V was cut back by 6 bases and J by 2 bases. The CDR3 is made up of 15 amino acids. This TCR derives from a middle-aged man in good health and CMV-seronegative. The sequenced sample consisted of PBMCs. The chain uses TRBV10-1 and TRBJ1-3, with TRBD1 identical over 7 bases. Here the CDR3 DNA reads TGCGCCAGCAGCGAGAGGGGGCGAGCTGGAAACACCATATATTTT. Amino acids: CASSERGRAGNTIYF.